The present T cell receptor beta chain was sequenced within a study of shared clonotypes between healthy human individuals. CDR1 MNHEY and CDR2 SVGAGI come from the germline V gene. The CDR3 covers 13 residues. V lost 2 bases and J lost 3, with 7 bases in between. Study-wide findings and caveats: Generation probabilities of non-shared clonotypes were lower (relative to those shared by all four donors).

A note on this clone: What it binds is not known.

Sequencing was at deep level. Repertoires were generated with immunoSEQ multiplex PCR, while TCRdb's copy carries only in-frame clones and drops some. Of roughly 660,000 clones listed, 90% are singletons. The chain uses TRBV6-5 and TRBJ1-1; D possibly corresponds to TRBD1 (6 bases). The sequenced sample consisted of memory CD8+ T cells from PBMCs. Subset reported: CD45RO+ cells pooled with CCR7-negative TemRA cells. The clonotype originates from a man aged 18 to 29 in good health. Some clones in this sample may be carry-over from other donors' samples. The CDR3 sequence: CASSYGGYTEAFF. CDR3 nucleotides: TGTGCCAGCAGTTACGGGGGCTACACTGAAGCTTTCTTT.